Listed here is a single T cell receptor beta chain. Its specificity is unknown. These data are taken from a study of blood T cells in healthy people across ages. With a J-beta primer mix and a sample-barcoded 5' primer, a second PCR ran roughly 6 to 12 cycles. Each sample provided no less than 2.5 million CDR3-containing paired-end reads. One entry per CDR3 protein, called by TCRdb with MiXCR from the 5' RACE reads. The sample yields 1.5 million to 2 million distinct CDR3 sequences, about 50% seen once. V was trimmed by 2 bases and J by 4 bases, leaving 9 bases between them. The germline gives CDR1 WNHNN, CDR2 SYGVQD (reference sequence). The CDR3 is made up of 13 amino acids. Notes on the study in general: Shifts in expanded clonotypes may have been confounded by donor CMV status, which was unknown.

Isolation yielded PBMCs, at least 6 million per sample, in every case. This receptor was obtained from a woman in her thirties or forties in good health. This chain joins TRBV10-1 and TRBJ2-7; D remains unclear. The specimen sequenced was blood. CDR3 region: CASSETDSYEQYF. The CDR3 region has the DNA TGCGCCAGCAGTGAGACTGATAGTTACGAGCAGTACTTC.